Following are 20 T cell receptor beta chains from one sample sequenced in a study of technical replicates of blood from a handful of donors. Sequenced by immunoSEQ multiplex PCR; TCRdb stores in-frame clones only, minus some. The sample lists approximately 41,000 clones, around 96% seen once, with roughly 0.35% in the top ten. Sample: T cells isolated from PBMCs. The receptors derive from a human donor in good health.

V gene TRBV19 combines with J gene TRBJ1-2; 8 bases map to TRBD1. V dropped 4 bases and J dropped 2; count of bases not matched to a gene: 3. Germline loops: CDR1 LNHDA, CDR2 SQIVND (reference sequence). The CDR3 contains 14 residues. CDR3 nucleotides: TGTGCCAGTAGTAGGACAGGGATGAACTATGGCTACACCTTC. It codes for CASSRTGMNYGYTF. Full variable domain (remainder filled in from reference TRBV19 and TRBJ1-2): DGGITQSPKYLFRKEGQNVTLSCEQNLNHDAMYWYRQDPGQGLRLIYYSQIVNDFQKGDIAEGYSVSREKKESFPLTVTSAQKNPTAFYLCASSRTGMNYGYTFGSGTRLTVV.

V is TRBV11-3 and J is TRBJ2-3; maybe TRBD1 (5 bases). This CDR3 is 19 amino acids long. The germline V gene encodes CDR1 SGHNT and CDR2 YENEEA. V gave up 0 bases and J gave up 2 bases, with 21 bases separating them. The CDR3 bases are TGTGCCAGCAGCTTAGAGGGCACTTGGGGCAAGAGGAACACAGATACGCAGTATTTT. The encoded protein is CASSLEGTWGKRNTDTQYF.

This clone was seen just once. The rearrangement uses TRBV7-9 and TRBJ2-1; 7 bases agree with TRBD2. V was pared by 0 bases and J by 7 bases, with 6 bases of the junction left unmatched. Germline lookup yields CDR1 SEHNR and CDR2 FQNEAQ (reference sequence). The CDR3 has 15 amino acids. CDR3 DNA: TGTGCCAGCAGCTTAGCAGGCGGGAGAGGTAATGAGCAGTTCTTC. It is translated as CASSLAGGRGNEQFF.

V usage is TRBV7-6 and J usage is TRBJ2-7, with no clear D. The length of the CDR3 is 12 residues. With 5 bases removed from V and 3 bases from J, the gap between germline ends came to 8 bases. From germline, CDR1 is SGHVS and CDR2 FNYEAQ. This chain's CDR3 is CASSRSGYEQYF. CDR3 in DNA: TGTGCCAGCAGCCGTTCGGGCTACGAGCAGTACTTC.

This clone is a singleton in its sample. V usage is TRBV7-9 and J usage is TRBJ2-5, with 10 bases that match TRBD2. The CDR3 loop spans 15 amino acids. In germline, CDR1 is SEHNR, CDR2 FQNEAQ (reference sequence). J was trimmed by 3 bases and V by 7 bases; bases with no gene match: 8. The DNA for the CDR3 is TGTGCCAGCACCCTTGGGACTAGCGTAGAAGAGACCCAGTACTTC. Translation gives CASTLGTSVEETQYF.

V and J are TRBV7-8 and TRBJ2-7, with D perhaps TRBD1 (5 bases). The length of the CDR3 is 13 residues. Deletions cut 5 bases from V and 3 bases from J, with 11 bases between. In germline, CDR1 is SGHVS, CDR2 FQNEAQ. The CDR3: CASSRTDIYEQYF. The CDR3 DNA sequence: TGTGCCAGCAGCCGGACGGACATCTACGAGCAGTACTTC.

The chain has TRBV2 and TRBJ2-1, with TRBD2 as a possible D gene (5 bases). The CDR3 extends over 13 amino acids. Germline V CDR1 and CDR2: SNHLY, FYNNEI. Trimming took 7 bases from V and 10 from J, leaving 17 bases between them. CDR3 loop: CASTGVSGKEQFF. The CDR3 DNA is TGTGCCAGCACCGGGGTGTCGGGCAAAGAGCAGTTCTTC.

The V and J genes are TRBV30 and TRBJ1-4; D gene unclear. Germline loops: CDR1 GTSNPN, CDR2 SVGIG (reference sequence). V was shortened by 8 bases and J by 10 bases, with 20 bases between the two germline ends. The length of the CDR3 is 13 residues. The CDR3 DNA reads as TGTGCCCTTAAGGGTTCAGGAGGCGGAAAACTGTTTTTT. It specifies CALKGSGGGKLFF.

The J gene is TRBJ2-7, the V gene TRBV19; maybe TRBD1 (7 bases). The V and J ends lost 6 bases and 3 bases respectively, with 18 bases between them. Germline V gene lookup returns CDR1 LNHDA and CDR2 SQIVND (reference sequence). This CDR3 region has 15 residues. CDR3 protein: CASSEGGTAIYEQYF. The CDR3 DNA sequence: TGTGCCAGTAGCGAAGGCGGGACAGCAATCTACGAGCAGTACTTC. Supplemented by reference TRBV19 and TRBJ2-7, the full variable domain reads DGGITQSPKYLFRKEGQNVTLSCEQNLNHDAMYWYRQDPGQGLRLIYYSQIVNDFQKGDIAEGYSVSREKKESFPLTVTSAQKNPTAFYLCASSEGGTAIYEQYFGPGTRLTVT.

The V gene is TRBV7-6, the J gene TRBJ1-1, with a tentative D call TRBD1 (5 bases). V lost 4 bases, J lost 1 base, and 7 bases lay in between. CDR3 length: 13 amino acids. Germline V gene data show CDR1 as SGHVS and CDR2 as FNYEAQ. CDR3 protein: CASSSRENTEAFF. The DNA for the CDR3 is TGTGCCAGCAGCTCCAGGGAGAACACTGAAGCTTTCTTT.

The V and J genes are TRBV6-5 and TRBJ2-5; D may be TRBD2 (7 bases). In germline, CDR1 is MNHEY, CDR2 SVGAGI. The CDR3 contains 15 residues. V was cut by 2 bases and J by 5 bases, with 15 bases left in between. The CDR3 DNA sequence: TGTGCCAGCAGTTACACTCAGGGGAGGGGGGAGACCCAGTACTTC. Encoded protein: CASSYTQGRGETQYF.

The chain links TRBV30 to TRBJ1-5; 10 positions agree with TRBD1. CDR1 GTSNPN and CDR2 SVGIG come from the germline V gene (reference sequence). The CDR3 runs 15 residues. The ends lost 0 bases at V and 4 bases at J; junction bases unmatched: 3. CDR3 DNA: TGTGCCTGGAGTGTCGTGGGACAGGGGAATCAGCCCCAGCATTTT. It is translated as CAWSVVGQGNQPQHF.

The chain employs TRBV6-5 and TRBJ1-5, with 7 nucleotides matching TRBD1. The CDR3 totals 15 residues. Germline loops: CDR1 MNHEY, CDR2 SVGAGI. J lost 7 bases, V lost 6 bases, and 12 bases had no gene match. The CDR3 DNA reads TGTGCCAGCAGAGATAATTCAGGGGGATGGCAGCCCCAGCATTTT. It codes for CASRDNSGGWQPQHF.

The chain is built from TRBV6-1 and TRBJ2-2, with 9 bases matching TRBD2. The CDR3 runs 17 residues. CDR1 and CDR2 from the germline V gene are MNHNS and SASEGT. After removal of 0 bases from V and 5 bases from J, the junction contained 7 bases not matched to a gene. For the CDR3, the DNA is TGTGCCAGCAGTGAAGCTAGGGGCGGGAGGGGAACCGGGGAGCTGTTTTTT. Protein sequence: CASSEARGGRGTGELFF.

This chain uses TRBV6-1 with TRBJ2-7; 9 nucleotides line up with TRBD1. The germline V gene has CDR1 MNHNS and CDR2 SASEGT. V trimming: 6 bases; J trimming: 3 bases; junction bases outside the gene matches: 9. The CDR3 extends over 15 amino acids. This chain's CDR3 is CASRPTGQGVYEQYF. The CDR3 DNA reads TGTGCCAGCAGACCAACGGGACAGGGTGTCTACGAGCAGTACTTC.

The chain joins TRBV5-4 to TRBJ2-7; D gene unclear. The CDR3 consists of 12 residues. The ends were cut back, 0 bases at V and 4 bases at J, with 5 bases in the middle. Germline-derived CDR1 and CDR2 are SGHNT and YYREEE (reference sequence). For the CDR3, the DNA is TGTGCCAGCAGCTTGGATAATTACGAGCAGTACTTC. Translation: CASSLDNYEQYF.

The V call is TRBV5-1, the J call TRBJ2-7; tentative D call: TRBD2 (5 bases). V gave up 0 bases and J gave up 1 base, with 17 bases separating them. The CDR3 sequence is 17 residues long. Germline-derived CDR1 and CDR2 are SGHRS and YFSETQ. CDR3 region: CASSLASGRGGSYEQYF. The DNA of the CDR3 is TGCGCCAGCAGCTTGGCATCGGGTCGCGGAGGATCCTACGAGCAGTACTTC.

V is TRBV30 and J is TRBJ1-2, with 7 bases identical to TRBD1. There are 14 residues in the CDR3. V lost 2 bases to trimming and J lost 1 base; unmatched junction nucleotides: 4. Germline loops: CDR1 GTSNPN, CDR2 SVGIG (reference sequence). DNA of the CDR3: TGTGCCTGGAGTCCAACAGGGGTTAACTATGGCTACACCTTC. It specifies CAWSPTGVNYGYTF.

The chain is built from TRBV19 and TRBJ2-7; TRBD2 matches 8 bases. CDR3 length: 12 amino acids. The germline V gene encodes CDR1 LNHDA and CDR2 SQIVND (reference sequence). With V trimmed by 5 bases and J by 5 bases, 2 bases remained unmatched. The CDR3 nucleotides are TGTGCCAGTAGTGGACTAGCAGACGAGCAGTACTTC. Encoded protein: CASSGLADEQYF.

V usage is TRBV2 and J usage is TRBJ2-2; maybe TRBD2 (7 bases). This CDR3 has 15 amino acids. Deletions cut 4 bases from V and 6 bases from J, with 15 bases between. The germline gives CDR1 SNHLY, CDR2 FYNNEI. CDR3 region: CASSGEGGAAGELFF. In DNA form, the CDR3 reads TGTGCCAGCAGTGGGGAGGGGGGAGCCGCCGGGGAGCTGTTTTTT.